These T cell receptor beta chains were read from a single sample in a study of cytomegalovirus exposure and HLA in healthy donors. Clones were read by immunoSEQ multiplex PCR, and TCRdb kept only the in-frame ones, dropping some. Here the sample spans about 130,000 clones, 75% to 90% being singletons. The sequencing sample was made of PBMCs. These receptors all stem from a woman aged 30 to 39 in good health and CMV-seropositive. The CDR3 runs from the conserved cysteine through the conserved F or W. The order of the fields is clone size, V gene, D gene, J gene, CDR3 DNA, CDR3 protein. D genes are given only for firm matches. A clone size is listed for some rows: how often the clone was seen (once, few, many), or a class if it is expanded.

>.|TRBV19|.|TRBJ1-6
TGTGCCAGTAGTATAGGAACAGCTTCGTGGAATTCACCCCTCCACTTT
CASSIGTASWNSPLHF
>.|TRBV6-5|.|TRBJ1-4
TGTGCCAGCAGTTCCACAGGGCGATCTAATGAAAAACTGTTTTTT
CASSSTGRSNEKLFF
>.|TRBV5-1|TRBD2|TRBJ2-5
TGCGCCAGCAGCGGAGGGACTAGCGGGGGGCAAGAGACCCAGTACTTC
CASSGGTSGGQETQYF
>.|TRBV5-1|TRBD1|TRBJ1-2
TGCGCCAGCAGCTTGGGGGCTTGGGGTACAGGGGAGCATGGCTACACCTTC
CASSLGAWGTGEHGYTF
>few|TRBV19|TRBD1|TRBJ2-1
TGTGCCAGTACCCGGACAGGGTCGGATGAGCAGTTCTTC
CASTRTGSDEQFF
>once|TRBV2|.|TRBJ2-3
TGTGCCAGCAGTGGGACAGTTCGCACAGATACGCAGTATTTT
CASSGTVRTDTQYF
>.|TRBV6-1|TRBD1|TRBJ2-5
TGTGCCAGCAGTGATACCGGGACAGGGATGCGGACCCAGTACTTC
CASSDTGTGMRTQYF
>few|TRBV25-1|.|TRBJ2-7
TGTGCCAGCGGATCACCGGTCGCGGGCTACGAGCAGTACTTC
CASGSPVAGYEQYF
>.|TRBV5-4|.|TRBJ1-1
TGTGCCAGCAGCCTACCGGGAGACATGAACACTGAAGCTTTCTTT
CASSLPGDMNTEAFF
>.|TRBV2|TRBD2|TRBJ2-5
TGTGCCAGCAGTGGGACTAGCGGACTAGGAGAGACCCAGTACTTC
CASSGTSGLGETQYF
>few|TRBV11-3|TRBD1|TRBJ1-2
TGTGCCAGCAGCGATGCAGACAGGGACTACACCTTC
CASSDADRDYTF
>.|TRBV2|TRBD1|TRBJ1-2
TGTGCCAGCAGTGGGGGACAGGGGGCTAGAGGCTATGGCTACACCTTC
CASSGGQGARGYGYTF
>.|TRBV9|TRBD2|TRBJ2-1
TGTGCCAGCAGCCCCCCCAGCGGGGGAGGCTACAATGAGCAGTTCTTC
CASSPPSGGGYNEQFF
>.|TRBV18|TRBD1|TRBJ1-2
TGTGCCAGCTCACCCTGGGACAGTAACTATGGCTACACCTTC
CASSPWDSNYGYTF
>.|TRBV15|TRBD2|TRBJ2-7
TGTGCCACCAGCAGAGAACGACTAGCGGGAGGTCGGTACGAGCAGTACTTC
CATSRERLAGGRYEQYF
>.|TRBV5-6|TRBD1|TRBJ1-1
TGTGCCAGCAGCCTCGGGACAGGGGGAGGGTCTTTCTTT
CASSLGTGGGSFF
>once|TRBV21-1|.|TRBJ2-3
TGTGCCAGCAGCAAAGGTGGCAGGGGAAGCACAGATACGCAGTATTTT
CASSKGGRGSTDTQYF
>.|TRBV30|.|TRBJ2-1
TGTGCCTGGGGGCAGAAGAGCTCCTACAATGAGCAGTTCTTC
CAWGQKSSYNEQFF
>.|TRBV13|TRBD2|TRBJ2-7
TGTGCCAGCAGCTTAGGGGGACTAGCGGGAGTCAACGAGCAGTACTTC
CASSLGGLAGVNEQYF
>once|TRBV2|.|TRBJ2-1
TGTGCCAGCAGTGACTTGGGGGCCCTGTACAATGAGCAGTTCTTC
CASSDLGALYNEQFF
>once|TRBV25-1|TRBD1|TRBJ2-5
TGTGCCAGCAGTGAAGGGACAGGCCAAGAGACCCAGTACTTC
CASSEGTGQETQYF
>.|TRBV19|.|TRBJ2-6
TGTGCCAGCACCGGGACAGCCAACGTCCTGACTTTC
CASTGTANVLTF
>.|TRBV7-2|TRBD2|TRBJ2-1
TGTGCCAGCAAGCTGCGGGAGGGCCTTGAGCAGTTCTTC
CASKLREGLEQFF
>once|TRBV9|.|TRBJ1-1
TGTGCCAGCAGCCCCCTTGCGGGGAACACTGAAGCTTTCTTT
CASSPLAGNTEAFF
>.|TRBV28|TRBD2|TRBJ2-5
TGTGCCAGCAGTTTTCCCGGGACTAGAACCCAGTACTTC
CASSFPGTRTQYF
>.|TRBV5-1|.|TRBJ1-6
TGCGCCAGCAGCTTGGCGGCACAGACCTATAATTCACCCCTCCACTTT
CASSLAAQTYNSPLHF
>.|TRBV5-6|TRBD1|TRBJ1-3
TGTGCCAGCAGCTGGACCGGGACAGGGGGCTCTGGAAACACCATATATTTT
CASSWTGTGGSGNTIYF
>.|TRBV4-2|TRBD2|TRBJ2-7
TGTGCCAGCAGCCAAGTACTAGCGGAGCCTTACGAGCAGTACTTC
CASSQVLAEPYEQYF
>.|TRBV30|TRBD2|TRBJ2-7
TGTGCCTGGACTAGCGGGAGGTTCTACGAGCAGTACTTC
CAWTSGRFYEQYF
>.|TRBV28|TRBD1|TRBJ1-1
TGTGCCAGCAGTTCCCCAGGGGGAGGGAACACTGAAGCTTTCTTT
CASSSPGGGNTEAFF
>.|TRBV2|.|TRBJ2-7
TGTGCCAGCAGCAGGGATGGGACCTACGAGCAGTACTTC
CASSRDGTYEQYF
>.|TRBV6-6|TRBD2|TRBJ2-5
TGTGCCAGCAGGACCGCGGGGGAACCTCAAGAGACCCAGTACTTC
CASRTAGEPQETQYF
>.|TRBV5-1|TRBD2|TRBJ2-5
TGCGCCAGCAGCAGAACCGGGACTAGCGGGGGAGAGACCCAGTACTTC
CASSRTGTSGGETQYF
>.|TRBV9|TRBD1|TRBJ1-5
TGTGCCAGCAGCCCTGGACAGGGTGGACAGCCCCAGCATTTT
CASSPGQGGQPQHF
>.|TRBV2|.|TRBJ1-1
TGTGCCAGCAGTGATTGGAGGGACACTGAAGCTTTCTTT
CASSDWRDTEAFF
>few|TRBV4-2|.|TRBJ1-6
TGTGCCAGCAGCCAAGGGGCCCGCCTGTCTAATTCACCCCTCCACTTT
CASSQGARLSNSPLHF
>.|TRBV5-1|.|TRBJ1-4
TGCGCCAGCAGCTTGCCAGGGAATAATGAAAAACTGTTTTTT
CASSLPGNNEKLFF
>.|TRBV30|.|TRBJ1-4
TGTGCCTGGAGTGTCCTCGCAGGGACTAATGAAAAACTGTTTTTT
CAWSVLAGTNEKLFF
>.|TRBV18|TRBD2|TRBJ2-7
TGTGCCAGCTCGGGACTAAACTCCTACGAGCAGTACTTC
CASSGLNSYEQYF
>.|TRBV2|.|TRBJ2-5
TGTGCCAGCAGTGCTGCTAGCGTACAAGAGACCCAGTACTTC
CASSAASVQETQYF
>.|TRBV15|.|TRBJ1-3
TGTGCCACCAGTTACACAAACATTCCCTCTGGAAACACCATATATTTT
CATSYTNIPSGNTIYF
>.|TRBV7-3|TRBD1|TRBJ2-1
TGTGCCAGCAGCTTAGACGGGACAGAGAATGAGCAGTTCTTC
CASSLDGTENEQFF
>.|TRBV5-1|TRBD2|TRBJ2-5
TGCGCCAGCAGCGGGGAGGGCTTCGGGACCGAATATTTTCAAGAGACCCAGTACTTC
CASSGEGFGTEYFQETQYF
>.|TRBV11-3|TRBD1|TRBJ1-1
TGTGCCAGCAGCACCCGGACAGGGGGGAGCACTGAAGCTTTCTTT
CASSTRTGGSTEAFF
>few|TRBV27|TRBD2|TRBJ2-7
TGTGCCAGCAGTCCCTCTACCCTTAGCGGGGTGTACTACGAGCAGTACTTC
CASSPSTLSGVYYEQYF
>.|TRBV28|TRBD1|TRBJ2-2
TGTGCCGGAAGGTCCGGACAGGGGGCGGGCGGGGAGCTGTTTTTT
CAGRSGQGAGGELFF
>.|TRBV30|TRBD1|TRBJ2-7
TGTGCCTGGAGTGGAAGGGGGCCGGGGGAGCAGTACTTC
CAWSGRGPGEQYF
>.|TRBV19|TRBD1|TRBJ2-1
TGTGCCAGTAGTGACCCGGGACAGGGGAACAATGAGCAGTTCTTC
CASSDPGQGNNEQFF
>.|TRBV13|.|TRBJ2-7
TGTGCCAGCTCTAGGGAAGGGGGGGGTTCCTACGAGCAGTACTTC
CASSREGGGSYEQYF
>.|TRBV7-2|.|TRBJ1-3
TGTGCCAGCAGCTTCGGCGGGGGTACTGGAAACACCATATATTTT
CASSFGGGTGNTIYF
>.|TRBV19|.|TRBJ2-5
TGTGCCAGTACCTCCCCGGTATCAGAGACCCAGTACTTC
CASTSPVSETQYF
>.|TRBV5-6|.|TRBJ1-2
TGTGCCAGCCTATCAGGGTTCGGGGGCTACACCTTC
CASLSGFGGYTF
>.|TRBV11-2|.|TRBJ2-7
TGTGCCAGCAGCTTCGGACAGTTAAGGGACGAGCAGTACTTC
CASSFGQLRDEQYF
>.|TRBV9|TRBD1|TRBJ1-1
TGTGCCAGCAGCGCCCCCGGGACAGTGAACACTGAAGCTTTCTTT
CASSAPGTVNTEAFF
>once|TRBV4-1|TRBD2|TRBJ2-3
TGTGCCAGCAGCCAAGAGTGGCTAGCGGGAGATACGCAGTATTTT
CASSQEWLAGDTQYF
>once|TRBV7-6|TRBD1|TRBJ1-2
TGTGCCAGCAGCACCTATACAGGGGATGGCTACACCTTC
CASSTYTGDGYTF
>.|TRBV5-4|TRBD2|TRBJ2-2
TGTGCCAGCAGCTTTACTAGCGGGGGCACCGGGGAGCTGTTTTTT
CASSFTSGGTGELFF
>.|TRBV2|TRBD2|TRBJ2-4
TGTGCCAGCAGGAGGCGGGAGGGCCTAACCAAAAACATTCAGTACTTC
CASRRREGLTKNIQYF
>.|TRBV28|.|TRBJ2-1
TGTGCCAGCAGTGCCAGGGGAGGGCACAATGAGCAGTTCTTC
CASSARGGHNEQFF